This T cell receptor (beta chain) was captured in a study of T cell responses to AZD1222 COVID-19 vaccine. A word on this clone: Its cognate antigen is unknown.

The CDR3 has 15 amino acids. Trimming removed 1 base at V and 3 bases at J, with 10 bases between. Germline-derived CDR1 and CDR2 are MDHEN and SYDVKM. Findings of the study overall: Spike-wide coverage was observed for vaccine-associated CD4 TCRs, with dominant responses at 160-218 and 743-854. Donors were mostly white British, more females; clonal diversity possibly underestimated. Increases in Spike-specific TCR breadth and depth were seen after two AZD1222 doses.

Sequenced by immunoSEQ multiplex PCR; TCRdb stores in-frame clones only, minus some. The sample has 100,000 to 150,000 clones; 88% are singletons. This material consisted of peripheral blood, taken on day 0 of AZD1222 vaccination. V is TRBV28 and J is TRBJ1-5, with D perhaps TRBD1 (6 bases). The TCR sequence derives from an adult in good health. CDR3 nucleotide sequence: TGTGCCAGCAGTTTATCCGCAGGGGTCAATCAGCCCCAGCATTTT. Translated, it gives CASSLSAGVNQPQHF.